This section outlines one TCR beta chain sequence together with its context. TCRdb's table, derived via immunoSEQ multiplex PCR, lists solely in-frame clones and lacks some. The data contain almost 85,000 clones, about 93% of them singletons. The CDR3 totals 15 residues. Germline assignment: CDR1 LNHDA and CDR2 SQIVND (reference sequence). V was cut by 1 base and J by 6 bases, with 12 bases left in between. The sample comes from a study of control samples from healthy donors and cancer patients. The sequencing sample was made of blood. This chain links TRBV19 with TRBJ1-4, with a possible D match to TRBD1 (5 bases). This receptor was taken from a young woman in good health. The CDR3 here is CASSIGDRFHEKLFF. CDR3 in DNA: TGTGCCAGTAGTATAGGAGACAGATTCCATGAAAAACTGTTTTTT. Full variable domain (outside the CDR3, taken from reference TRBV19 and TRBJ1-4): DGGITQSPKYLFRKEGQNVTLSCEQNLNHDAMYWYRQDPGQGLRLIYYSQIVNDFQKGDIAEGYSVSREKKESFPLTVTSAQKNPTAFYLCASSIGDRFHEKLFFGSGTQLSVL.